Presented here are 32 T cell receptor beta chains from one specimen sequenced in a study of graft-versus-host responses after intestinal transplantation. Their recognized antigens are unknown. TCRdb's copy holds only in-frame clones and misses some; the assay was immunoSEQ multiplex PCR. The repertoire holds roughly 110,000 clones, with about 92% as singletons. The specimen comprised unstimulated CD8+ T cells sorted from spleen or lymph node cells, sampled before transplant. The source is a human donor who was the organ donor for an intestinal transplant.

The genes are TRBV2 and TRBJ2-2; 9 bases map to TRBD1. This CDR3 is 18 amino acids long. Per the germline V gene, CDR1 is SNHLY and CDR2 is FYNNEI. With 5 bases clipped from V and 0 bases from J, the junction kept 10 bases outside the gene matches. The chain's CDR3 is CASSTTGGDSPNTGELFF. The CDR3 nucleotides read TGTGCCAGCAGTACTACAGGGGGCGACTCACCGAACACCGGGGAGCTGTTTTTT. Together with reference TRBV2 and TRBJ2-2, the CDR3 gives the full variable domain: EPEVTQTPSHQVTQMGQEVILRCVPISNHLYFYWYRQILGQKVEFLVSFYNNEISEKSEIFDDQFSVERPDGSNFTLKIRSTKLEDSAMYFCASSTTGGDSPNTGELFFGEGSRLTVL.

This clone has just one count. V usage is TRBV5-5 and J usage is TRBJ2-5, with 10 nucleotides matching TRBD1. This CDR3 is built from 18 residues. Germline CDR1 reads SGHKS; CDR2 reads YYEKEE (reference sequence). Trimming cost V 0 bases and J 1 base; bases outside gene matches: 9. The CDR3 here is CASSLEHWDRGIQETQYF. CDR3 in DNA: TGTGCCAGCAGCTTGGAACACTGGGACAGGGGTATCCAAGAGACCCAGTACTTC.

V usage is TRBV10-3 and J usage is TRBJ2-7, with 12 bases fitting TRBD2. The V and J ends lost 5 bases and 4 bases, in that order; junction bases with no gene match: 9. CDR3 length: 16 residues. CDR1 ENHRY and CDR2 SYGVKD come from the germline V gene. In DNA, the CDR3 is TGTGCCATCAGTCCTGAGTCTGGGACTAGCGGGTACGAGCAGTACTTC. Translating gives CAISPESGTSGYEQYF.

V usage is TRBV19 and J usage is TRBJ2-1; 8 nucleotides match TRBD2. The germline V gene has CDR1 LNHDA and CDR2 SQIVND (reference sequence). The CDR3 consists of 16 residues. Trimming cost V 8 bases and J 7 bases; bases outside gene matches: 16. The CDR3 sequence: CASSAPSGLLWNEQFF. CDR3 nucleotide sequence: TGTGCCAGTTCAGCCCCTAGCGGGCTACTGTGGAATGAGCAGTTCTTC.

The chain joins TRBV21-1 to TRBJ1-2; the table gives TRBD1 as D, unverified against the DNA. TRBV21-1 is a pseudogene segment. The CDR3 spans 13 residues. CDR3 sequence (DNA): TGTGCCAGCAGCAAACAGACAGGAAGTTGCTACACCTTC. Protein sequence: CASSKQTGSCYTF.

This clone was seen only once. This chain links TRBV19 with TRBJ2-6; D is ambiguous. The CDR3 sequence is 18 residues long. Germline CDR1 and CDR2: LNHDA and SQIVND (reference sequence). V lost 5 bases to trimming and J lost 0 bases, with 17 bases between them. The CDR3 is CASSPDPLDYSGANVLTF. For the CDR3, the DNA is TGTGCCAGTAGTCCAGATCCGCTGGATTACTCTGGGGCCAACGTCCTGACTTTC.

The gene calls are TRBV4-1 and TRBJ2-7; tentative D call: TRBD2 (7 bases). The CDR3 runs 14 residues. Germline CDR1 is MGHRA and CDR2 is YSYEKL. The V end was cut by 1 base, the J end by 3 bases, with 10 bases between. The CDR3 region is CASSQAGGGYEQYF. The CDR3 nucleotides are TGCGCCAGCAGCCAAGCGGGGGGCGGCTACGAGCAGTACTTC.

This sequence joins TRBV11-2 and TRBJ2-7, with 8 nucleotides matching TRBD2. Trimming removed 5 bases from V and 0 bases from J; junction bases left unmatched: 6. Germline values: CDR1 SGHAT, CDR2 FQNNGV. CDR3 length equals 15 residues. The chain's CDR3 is CASSQKGLASYEQYF. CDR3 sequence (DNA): TGTGCCAGCAGCCAAAAAGGACTAGCCTCCTACGAGCAGTACTTC.

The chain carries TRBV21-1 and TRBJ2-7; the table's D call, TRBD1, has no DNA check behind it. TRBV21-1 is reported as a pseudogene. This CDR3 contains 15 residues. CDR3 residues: CASSKEPTDRPKQYF. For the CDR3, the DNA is TGTGCCAGCAGCAAAGAGCCTACCGACAGGCCCAAGCAGTACTTC.

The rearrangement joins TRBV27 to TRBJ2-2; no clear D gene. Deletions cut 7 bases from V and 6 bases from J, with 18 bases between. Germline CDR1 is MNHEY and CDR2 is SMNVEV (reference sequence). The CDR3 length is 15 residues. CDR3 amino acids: CASTTLRLRPGELFF. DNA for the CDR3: TGTGCCAGCACCACTCTTCGGCTCAGACCCGGGGAGCTGTTTTTT.

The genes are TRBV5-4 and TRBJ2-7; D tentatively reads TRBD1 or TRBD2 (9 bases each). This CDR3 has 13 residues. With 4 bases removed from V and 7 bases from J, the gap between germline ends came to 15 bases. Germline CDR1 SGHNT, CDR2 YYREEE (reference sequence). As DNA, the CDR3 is TGTGCCAGCAGCCCTAGCGGGACAGGGGAGCAGTACTTC. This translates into CASSPSGTGEQYF. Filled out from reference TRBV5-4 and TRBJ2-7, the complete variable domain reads ETGVTQSPTHLIKTRGQQVTLRCSSQSGHNTVSWYQQALGQGPQFIFQYYREEENGRGNFPPRFSGLQFPNYSSELNVNALELDDSALYLCASSPSGTGEQYFGPGTRLTVT.

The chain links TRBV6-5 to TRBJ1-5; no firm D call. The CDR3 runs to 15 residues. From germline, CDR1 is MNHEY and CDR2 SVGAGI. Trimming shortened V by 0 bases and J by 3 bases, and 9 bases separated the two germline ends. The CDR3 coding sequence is TGTGCCAGCAGTTACTCTCCTGCGGTCAATCAGCCCCAGCATTTT. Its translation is CASSYSPAVNQPQHF.

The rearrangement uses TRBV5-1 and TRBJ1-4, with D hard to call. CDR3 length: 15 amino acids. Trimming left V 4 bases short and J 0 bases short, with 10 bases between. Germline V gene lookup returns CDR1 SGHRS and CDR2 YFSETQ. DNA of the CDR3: TGCGCCAGCAGCCCCAGACCGGCAACTAATGAAAAACTGTTTTTT. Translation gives CASSPRPATNEKLFF.

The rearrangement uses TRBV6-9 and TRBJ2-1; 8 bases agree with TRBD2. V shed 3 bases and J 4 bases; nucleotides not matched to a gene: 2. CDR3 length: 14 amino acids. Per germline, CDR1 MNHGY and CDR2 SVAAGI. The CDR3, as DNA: TGTGCCAGCAGTTACGGGAGGGGGTACAATGAGCAGTTCTTC. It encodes CASSYGRGYNEQFF.

This CDR3 is CAWSVILAGGGEQFF. The CDR3 nucleotides are TGTGCCTGGAGTGTAATCCTAGCGGGAGGGGGTGAGCAGTTCTTC. The gene calls are TRBV30 and TRBJ2-1; 12 bases are a match to TRBD2. V was pared by 0 bases and J by 9 bases, with 6 bases of the junction left unmatched. The CDR3 spans 15 residues. CDR1 and CDR2 from the germline V gene are GTSNPN and SVGIG (reference sequence).

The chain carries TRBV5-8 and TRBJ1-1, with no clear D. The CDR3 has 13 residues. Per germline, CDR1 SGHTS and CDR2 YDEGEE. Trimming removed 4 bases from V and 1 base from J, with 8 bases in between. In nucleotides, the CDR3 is TGTGCCAGCAGCAAACGACAGAACACTGAAGCTTTCTTT. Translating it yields CASSKRQNTEAFF.

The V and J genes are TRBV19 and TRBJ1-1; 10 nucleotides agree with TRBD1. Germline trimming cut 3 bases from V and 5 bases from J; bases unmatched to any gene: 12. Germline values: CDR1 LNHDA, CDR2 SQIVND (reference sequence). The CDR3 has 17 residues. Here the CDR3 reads CASSMDRQGAVWTEAFF. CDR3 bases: TGTGCCAGTAGTATGGATCGACAGGGGGCGGTTTGGACTGAAGCTTTCTTT.

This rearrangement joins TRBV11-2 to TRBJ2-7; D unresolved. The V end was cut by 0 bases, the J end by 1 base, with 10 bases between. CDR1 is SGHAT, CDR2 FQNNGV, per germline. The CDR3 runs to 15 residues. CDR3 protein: CASSLEATRSYEQYF. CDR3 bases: TGTGCCAGCAGCTTAGAGGCGACACGATCCTACGAGCAGTACTTC.

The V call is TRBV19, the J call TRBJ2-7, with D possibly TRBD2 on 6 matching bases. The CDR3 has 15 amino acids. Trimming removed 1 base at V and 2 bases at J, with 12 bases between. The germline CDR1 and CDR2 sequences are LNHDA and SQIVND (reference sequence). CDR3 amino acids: CASSIVLGGTYEQYF. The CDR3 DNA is TGTGCCAGTAGTATAGTACTGGGCGGGACCTACGAGCAGTACTTC.

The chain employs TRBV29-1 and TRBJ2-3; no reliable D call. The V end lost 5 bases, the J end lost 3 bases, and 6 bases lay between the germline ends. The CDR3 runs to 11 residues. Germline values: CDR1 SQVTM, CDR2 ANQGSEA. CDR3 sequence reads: CSVTVTDTQYF. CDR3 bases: TGCAGCGTTACAGTTACAGATACGCAGTATTTT.

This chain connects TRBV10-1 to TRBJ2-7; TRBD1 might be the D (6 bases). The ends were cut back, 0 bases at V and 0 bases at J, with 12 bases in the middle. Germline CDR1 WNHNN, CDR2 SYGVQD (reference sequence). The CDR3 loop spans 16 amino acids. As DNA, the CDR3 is TGCGCCAGCAGTGAGTCGCCCCGGGACATCTCCTACGAGCAGTACTTC. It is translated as CASSESPRDISYEQYF.

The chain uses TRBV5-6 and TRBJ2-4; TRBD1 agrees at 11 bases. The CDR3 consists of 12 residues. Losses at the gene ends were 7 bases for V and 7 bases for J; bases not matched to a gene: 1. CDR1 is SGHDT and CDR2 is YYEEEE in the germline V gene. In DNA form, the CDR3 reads TGTGCCAGCGGACAGGGGGCCAACATTCAGTACTTC. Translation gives CASGQGANIQYF.

This CDR3 reads CASTPGTRGYTF. The CDR3 DNA reads as TGTGCCAGCACCCCGGGGACAAGGGGCTACACCTTC. The chain links TRBV13 to TRBJ1-2; tentative D call: TRBD1 (6 bases). Germline values: CDR1 PRHDT, CDR2 FYEKMQ (reference sequence). Trimming stripped 7 bases from V and 8 bases from J, with 14 bases between. CDR3 length: 12 residues.

For the CDR3, the DNA is TGTGCCAGCAGCTTAGGGGGGACTAGCGGGACCTTTGAGCAGTTCTTC. Translated: CASSLGGTSGTFEQFF. The chain combines TRBV7-6 with TRBJ2-1, with TRBD2 matching over 13 bases. This CDR3 has 16 amino acids. Trimming at V came to 1 base and at J to 9 bases, leaving 6 bases not matched to a gene. Germline V gene sequence: CDR1 SGHVS, CDR2 FNYEAQ.

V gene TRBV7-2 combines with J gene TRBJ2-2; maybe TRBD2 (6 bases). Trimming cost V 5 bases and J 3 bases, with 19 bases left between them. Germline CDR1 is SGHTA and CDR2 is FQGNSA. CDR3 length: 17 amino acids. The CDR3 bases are TGTGCCAGCAGCCCGAGGACTACTAGGTTCTACACCGGGGAGCTGTTTTTT. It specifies CASSPRTTRFYTGELFF.

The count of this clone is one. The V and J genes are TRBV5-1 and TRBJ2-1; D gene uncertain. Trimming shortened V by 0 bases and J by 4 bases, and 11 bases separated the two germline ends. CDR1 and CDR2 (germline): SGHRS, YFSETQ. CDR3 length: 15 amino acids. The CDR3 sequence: CASSLEAGKYNEQFF. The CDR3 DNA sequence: TGCGCCAGCAGCTTGGAAGCCGGAAAATACAATGAGCAGTTCTTC.

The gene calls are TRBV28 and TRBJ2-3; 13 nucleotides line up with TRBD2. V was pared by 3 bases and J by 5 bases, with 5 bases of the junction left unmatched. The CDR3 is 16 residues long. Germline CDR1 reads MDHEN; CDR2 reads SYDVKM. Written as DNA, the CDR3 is TGTGCCAGCAGTTTGCGGACTAGCGGGAGTCAAGATACGCAGTATTTT. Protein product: CASSLRTSGSQDTQYF. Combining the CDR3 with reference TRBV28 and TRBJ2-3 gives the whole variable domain DVKVTQSSRYLVKRTGEKVFLECVQDMDHENMFWYRQDPGLGLRLIYFSYDVKMKEKGDIPEGYSVSREKKERFSLILESASTNQTSMYLCASSLRTSGSQDTQYFGPGTRLTVL.

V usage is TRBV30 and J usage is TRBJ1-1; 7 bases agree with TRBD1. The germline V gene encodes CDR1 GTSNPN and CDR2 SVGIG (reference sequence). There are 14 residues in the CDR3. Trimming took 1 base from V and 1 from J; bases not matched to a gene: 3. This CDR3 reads CAWSGQGRNTEAFF. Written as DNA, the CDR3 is TGTGCCTGGAGTGGACAGGGAAGGAACACTGAAGCTTTCTTT.

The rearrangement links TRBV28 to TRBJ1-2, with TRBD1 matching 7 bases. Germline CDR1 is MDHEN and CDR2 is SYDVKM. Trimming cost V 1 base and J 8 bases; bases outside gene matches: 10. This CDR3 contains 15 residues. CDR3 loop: CASSLLATGARGYTF. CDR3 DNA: TGTGCCAGCAGTTTATTGGCAACAGGGGCGCGGGGCTACACCTTC.

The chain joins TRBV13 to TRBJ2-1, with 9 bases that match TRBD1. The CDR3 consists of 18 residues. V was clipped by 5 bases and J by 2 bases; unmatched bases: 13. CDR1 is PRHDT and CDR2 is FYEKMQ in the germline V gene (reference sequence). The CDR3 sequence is CASSALRTGVDPYNEQFF. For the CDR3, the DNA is TGTGCCAGCAGCGCATTAAGGACAGGGGTCGATCCCTACAATGAGCAGTTCTTC.

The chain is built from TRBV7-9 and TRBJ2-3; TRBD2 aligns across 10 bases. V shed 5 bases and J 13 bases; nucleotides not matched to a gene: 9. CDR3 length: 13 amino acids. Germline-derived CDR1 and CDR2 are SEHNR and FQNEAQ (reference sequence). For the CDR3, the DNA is TGTGCCAGCAGCAAAGGGAGCGGGAGGGCCGAGTATTTT. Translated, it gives CASSKGSGRAEYF.

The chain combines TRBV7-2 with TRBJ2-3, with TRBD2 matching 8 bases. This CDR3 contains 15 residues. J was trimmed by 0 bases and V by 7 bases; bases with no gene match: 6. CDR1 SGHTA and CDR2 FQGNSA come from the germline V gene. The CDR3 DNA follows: TGTGCCAGCACCGCCGGCGGGGGGAGCACAGATACGCAGTATTTT. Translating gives CASTAGGGSTDTQYF.